The rows below give T cell receptor beta chains drawn from one sample of a study of shared clonotypes between healthy human individuals. The protocol was immunoSEQ multiplex PCR, while the TCRdb copy is restricted to in-frame clones and leaves out a portion. The sample includes about 1.1 million clones, around 78% of them seen just once. Sequenced input: memory CD4+ T cells from PBMCs. The receptors here all came from a man younger than 30 in good health. Some clones in this sample may be carry-over from other donors' samples. The CDR3 runs from the conserved cysteine through the conserved F or W. A D gene is named only where the DNA matches it firmly. Clone size is shown for a subset of rows, as once, few, many or a class of expanded clone.

-,TRBV15,-,TRBJ2-7,TGTGCCACCAGCAGAGGGAGGGCGGACGAGCAGTACTTC,CATSRGRADEQYF
-,TRBV10-1,-,TRBJ1-2,TGCGCCAGCAGTGAGTCGCGAGGACATAAGAACTATGGCTACACCTTC,CASSESRGHKNYGYTF
-,TRBV6-6,-,TRBJ2-6,TGTGCCAGCAGTCCCGACAGGCGGGCTGGGGCCAACGTCCTGACTTTC,CASSPDRRAGANVLTF
TRBD1,TRBV5-1,-,TRBJ2-2,TGCGCCAGCAGGAGTGGACAGGGACGACCCGGGGAGCTGTTTTTT,CASRSGQGRPGELFF
TRBD1,TRBV11-1,once,TRBJ2-7,TGTGCCAGCAGCTTAGCCCCGACAGGGAACGACGAGCAGTACTTC,CASSLAPTGNDEQYF
TRBD1,TRBV7-9,-,TRBJ1-2,TGTGCCAGCAGCTTAGCGGCAGGGGGCTACTTCTACACCTTC,CASSLAAGGYFYTF
-,TRBV7-3,-,TRBJ2-7,TGTGCCAGCAGCTTAGCGGCAGAGCAGTACTTC,CASSLAAEQYF
-,TRBV2,-,TRBJ1-1,TGTGCCAGCAGTGAACGGATGAACACTGAAGCTTTCTTT,CASSERMNTEAFF
-,TRBV4-1,-,TRBJ1-4,TGCGCCAGCAGCCAGAGTGGGGGGCCTGCAGAAAAACTGTTTTTT,CASSQSGGPAEKLFF
-,TRBV7-3,-,TRBJ2-1,TGTGCCAGCAGCTCAGGACAGCCGTGGGATGAGCAGTTCTTC,CASSSGQPWDEQFF
-,TRBV30,-,TRBJ2-2,TGTGCCTGGAGTGTAATTAGATGGGGCTATAGGAGCACCGGGGAGCTGTTTTTT,CAWSVIRWGYRSTGELFF
TRBD2,TRBV10-3,-,TRBJ2-3,TGTGCCATCAGTGCATTAGCGGGAGAGCAGACAGATACGCAGTATTTT,CAISALAGEQTDTQYF
-,TRBV15,once,TRBJ2-5,TGTGCCACCAGCAGAGATTCGCTAGCACAGACCCAGTACTTC,CATSRDSLAQTQYF
TRBD1,TRBV6-1,-,TRBJ1-1,TGTGCCAGCAGGACGGGACAGGCTTCGACTGAAGCTTTCTTT,CASRTGQASTEAFF
-,TRBV19,few,TRBJ1-4,TGTGCCAGTAGTCTGGAAGGAGGCCACGGGGAAAAACTGTTTTTT,CASSLEGGHGEKLFF
-,TRBV14,-,TRBJ2-7,TGTGCCAGCAGCCAAGAGGGACACTACTACGAGCAGTACTTC,CASSQEGHYYEQYF
-,TRBV6-6,once,TRBJ2-7,TGTGCCAGCAGTTACGATAGCCGGACTTCCTACGAGCAGTACTTC,CASSYDSRTSYEQYF
-,TRBV6-6,few,TRBJ1-2,TGTGCCAGCACCCTAGGGGGAAGGAACTATGGCTACACCTTC,CASTLGGRNYGYTF
TRBD2,TRBV28,-,TRBJ2-5,TGTGCCAGCAGCCCCCCCCTAGCGGGAGTGGAGACCCAGTACTTC,CASSPPLAGVETQYF
TRBD2,TRBV4-1,-,TRBJ2-3,TGCGCCAGCAGCCCTCTTGGCGGTGTTAGCGGGAGGGCTCTAGGGGATACGCAGTATTTT,CASSPLGGVSGRALGDTQYF
-,TRBV28,-,TRBJ1-1,TGTGCCAGCAGTTTCTGGGGGGCAGGGAACACTGAAGCTTTCTTT,CASSFWGAGNTEAFF
-,TRBV5-4,-,TRBJ1-2,TGTGCCAGCAGCCCGGATCAGTATGGCTACACCTTC,CASSPDQYGYTF
-,TRBV4-3,-,TRBJ2-2,TGCGCCAGCAGCCAAGATATAGTTCGAGCGCGGGACGGGGAGCTGTTTTTT,CASSQDIVRARDGELFF
TRBD1,TRBV18,few,TRBJ2-7,TGTGCCAGCTCACCCGGGACAGGGGTCGACGAGCAGTACTTC,CASSPGTGVDEQYF
-,TRBV2,-,TRBJ2-2,TGTGCCAGCAGTGGACGGGGATTGGGCGGGGAGCTGTTTTTT,CASSGRGLGGELFF
-,TRBV23-1,-,TRBJ2-3,TGCGCCAGCAGTCATCCGGGACTGGATTTT,CASSHPGLDF